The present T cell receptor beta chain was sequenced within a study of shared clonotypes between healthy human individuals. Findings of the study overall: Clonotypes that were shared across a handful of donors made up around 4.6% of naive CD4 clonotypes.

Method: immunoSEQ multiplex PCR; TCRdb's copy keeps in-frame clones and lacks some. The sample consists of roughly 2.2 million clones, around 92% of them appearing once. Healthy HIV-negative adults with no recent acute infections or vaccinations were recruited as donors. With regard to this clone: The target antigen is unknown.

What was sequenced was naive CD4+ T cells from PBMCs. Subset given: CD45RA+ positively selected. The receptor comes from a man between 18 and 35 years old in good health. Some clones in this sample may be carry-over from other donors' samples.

The CDR3 loop reads CASSLDRLSSNTGELFF. The CDR3 DNA reads as TGCGCCAGCAGCTTGGATCGTTTGTCTTCCAACACCGGGGAGCTGTTTTTT. The genes are TRBV5-1 and TRBJ2-2, with D uncertain. Per the germline V gene, CDR1 is SGHRS and CDR2 is YFSETQ. There are 17 residues in the CDR3. V was shortened by 0 bases and J by 2 bases, with 14 bases between the two germline ends.